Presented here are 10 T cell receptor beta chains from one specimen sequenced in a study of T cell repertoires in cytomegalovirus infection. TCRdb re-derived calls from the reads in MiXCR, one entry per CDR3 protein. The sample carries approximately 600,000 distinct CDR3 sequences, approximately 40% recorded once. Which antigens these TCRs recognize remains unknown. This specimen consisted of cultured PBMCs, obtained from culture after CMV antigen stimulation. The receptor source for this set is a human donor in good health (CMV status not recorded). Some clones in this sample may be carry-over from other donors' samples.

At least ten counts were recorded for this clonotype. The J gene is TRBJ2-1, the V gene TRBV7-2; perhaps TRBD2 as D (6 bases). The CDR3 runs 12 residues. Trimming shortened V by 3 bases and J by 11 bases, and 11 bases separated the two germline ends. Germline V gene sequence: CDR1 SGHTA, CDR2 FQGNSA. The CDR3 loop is CASSFDGGKQFF. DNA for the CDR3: TGTGCCAGCAGCTTTGACGGGGGAAAGCAGTTCTTC.

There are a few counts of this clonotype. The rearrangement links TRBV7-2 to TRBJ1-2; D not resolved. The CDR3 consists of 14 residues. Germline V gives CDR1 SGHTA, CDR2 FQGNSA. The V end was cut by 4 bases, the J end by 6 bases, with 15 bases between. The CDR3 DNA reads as TGTGCCAGCAGCTCAGGCCCCTTTACGGATGGCTACACCTTC. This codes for CASSSGPFTDGYTF.

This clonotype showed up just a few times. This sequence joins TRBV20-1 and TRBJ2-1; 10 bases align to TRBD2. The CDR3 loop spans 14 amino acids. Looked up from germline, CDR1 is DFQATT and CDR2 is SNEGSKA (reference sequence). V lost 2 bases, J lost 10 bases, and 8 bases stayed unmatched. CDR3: CSARRLAGAKEQFF. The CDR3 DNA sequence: TGCAGTGCTAGAAGGCTAGCGGGGGCCAAGGAGCAGTTCTTC.

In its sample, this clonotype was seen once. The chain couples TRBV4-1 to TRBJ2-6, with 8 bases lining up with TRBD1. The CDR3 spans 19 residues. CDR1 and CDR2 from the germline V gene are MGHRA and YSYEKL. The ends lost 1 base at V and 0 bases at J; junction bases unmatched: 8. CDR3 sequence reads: CASSQGRQGNSSGANVLTF. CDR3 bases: TGCGCCAGCAGCCAAGGAAGACAGGGGAACTCCTCTGGGGCCAACGTCCTGACTTTC.

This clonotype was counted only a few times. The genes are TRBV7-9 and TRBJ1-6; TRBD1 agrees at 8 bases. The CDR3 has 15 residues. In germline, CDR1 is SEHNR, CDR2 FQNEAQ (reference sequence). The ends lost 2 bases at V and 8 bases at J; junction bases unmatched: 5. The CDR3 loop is CASSLPRTGYSPLHF. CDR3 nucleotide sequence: TGTGCCAGCAGCTTACCAAGGACAGGGTATTCACCCCTCCACTTT.

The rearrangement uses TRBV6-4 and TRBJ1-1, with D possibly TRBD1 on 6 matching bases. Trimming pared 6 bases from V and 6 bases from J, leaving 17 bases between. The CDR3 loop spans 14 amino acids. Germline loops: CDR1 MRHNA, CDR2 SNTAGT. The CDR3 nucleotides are TGTGCCAGCAGGAGGACAGCGTCGGTTGCTGAAGCTTTCTTT. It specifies CASRRTASVAEAFF.

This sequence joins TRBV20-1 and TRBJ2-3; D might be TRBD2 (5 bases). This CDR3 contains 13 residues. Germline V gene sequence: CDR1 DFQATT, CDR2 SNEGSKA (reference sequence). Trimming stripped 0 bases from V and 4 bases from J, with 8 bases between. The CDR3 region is CSARDSGADTQYF. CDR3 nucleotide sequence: TGCAGTGCTAGAGATTCCGGGGCAGATACGCAGTATTTT.

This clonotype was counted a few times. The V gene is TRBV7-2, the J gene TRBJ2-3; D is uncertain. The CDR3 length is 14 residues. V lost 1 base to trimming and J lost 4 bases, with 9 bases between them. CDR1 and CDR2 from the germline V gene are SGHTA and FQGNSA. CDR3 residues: CASSLVFRADTQYF. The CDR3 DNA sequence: TGTGCCAGCAGCTTAGTCTTTAGAGCAGATACGCAGTATTTT.

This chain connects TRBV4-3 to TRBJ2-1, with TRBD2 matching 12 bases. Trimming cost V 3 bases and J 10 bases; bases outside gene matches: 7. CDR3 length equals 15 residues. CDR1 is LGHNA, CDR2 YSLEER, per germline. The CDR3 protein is CASSQLAGGPGEQFF. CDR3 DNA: TGCGCCAGCAGCCAGCTAGCGGGAGGGCCAGGAGAGCAGTTCTTC.

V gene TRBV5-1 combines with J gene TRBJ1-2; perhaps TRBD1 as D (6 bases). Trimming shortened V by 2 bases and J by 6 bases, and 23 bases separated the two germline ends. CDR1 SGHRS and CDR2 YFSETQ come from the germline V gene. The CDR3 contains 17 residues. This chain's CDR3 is CASSFLLTGMDKDGYTF. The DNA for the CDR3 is TGCGCCAGCAGCTTTCTTCTCACAGGGATGGACAAGGATGGCTACACCTTC.